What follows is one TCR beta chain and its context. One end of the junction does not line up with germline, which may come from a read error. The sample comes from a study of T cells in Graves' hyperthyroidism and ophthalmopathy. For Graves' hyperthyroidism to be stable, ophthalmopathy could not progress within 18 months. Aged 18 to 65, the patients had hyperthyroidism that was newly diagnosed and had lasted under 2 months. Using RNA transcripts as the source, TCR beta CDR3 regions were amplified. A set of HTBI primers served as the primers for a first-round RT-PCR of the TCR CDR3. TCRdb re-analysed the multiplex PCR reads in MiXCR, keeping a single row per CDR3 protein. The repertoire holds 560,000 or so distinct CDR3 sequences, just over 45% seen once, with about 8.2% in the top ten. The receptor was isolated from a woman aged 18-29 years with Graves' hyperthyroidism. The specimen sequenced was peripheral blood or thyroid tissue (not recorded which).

The DNA of the CDR3 is TGTGCCAGCAGCGTCCCAGGGGGCGGCTGCACCTTC. It codes for CASSVPGGGCTF. The chain uses TRBV11-3 and TRBJ1-2; 8 bases are a match to TRBD1. Germline V gene sequence: CDR1 SGHNT, CDR2 YENEEA. There are 12 residues in the CDR3.